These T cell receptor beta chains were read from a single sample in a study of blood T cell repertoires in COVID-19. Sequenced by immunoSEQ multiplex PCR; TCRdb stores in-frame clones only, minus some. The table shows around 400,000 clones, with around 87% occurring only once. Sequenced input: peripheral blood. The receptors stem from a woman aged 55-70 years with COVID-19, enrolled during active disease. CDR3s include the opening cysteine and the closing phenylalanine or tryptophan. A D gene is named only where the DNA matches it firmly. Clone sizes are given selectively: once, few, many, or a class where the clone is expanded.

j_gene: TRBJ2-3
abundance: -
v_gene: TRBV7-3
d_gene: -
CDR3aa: CASSPGTDTQYF
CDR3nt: TGTGCCAGCAGCCCTGGCACAGATACGCAGTATTTT

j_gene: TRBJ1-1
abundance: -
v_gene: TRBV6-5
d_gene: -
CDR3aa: CASSYKSSRARAFF
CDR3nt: TGTGCCAGCAGTTACAAGAGTTCCAGGGCGCGGGCTTTCTTT

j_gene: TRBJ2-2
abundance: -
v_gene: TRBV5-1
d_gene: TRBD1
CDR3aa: CASSSGRQGSTGELFF
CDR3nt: TGCGCCAGCAGCTCGGGAAGACAGGGGAGCACCGGGGAGCTGTTTTTT

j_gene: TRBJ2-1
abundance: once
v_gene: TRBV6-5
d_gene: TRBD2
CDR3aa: CASTEFSGANNEQFF
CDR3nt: TGTGCCAGCACCGAATTTAGCGGGGCGAACAATGAGCAGTTCTTC

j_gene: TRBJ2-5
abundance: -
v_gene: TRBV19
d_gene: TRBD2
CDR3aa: CARSGGFETQYF
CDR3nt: TGTGCCCGCTCGGGGGGGTTCGAGACCCAGTACTTC

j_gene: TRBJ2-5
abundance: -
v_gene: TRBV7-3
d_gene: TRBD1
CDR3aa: CASSSGQLQETQYF
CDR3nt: TGTGCCAGCAGCTCGGGACAGTTACAAGAGACCCAGTACTTC

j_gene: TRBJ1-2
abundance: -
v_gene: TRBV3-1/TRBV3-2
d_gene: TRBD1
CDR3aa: CASRRQGNGQNGYTF
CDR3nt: TGTGCCAGCAGGCGACAGGGCAATGGGCAAAATGGCTACACCTTC

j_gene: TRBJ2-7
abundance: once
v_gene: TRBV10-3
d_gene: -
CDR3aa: CAIRTFSYEQYF
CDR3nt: TGTGCCATTCGGACTTTCTCCTACGAGCAGTACTTC

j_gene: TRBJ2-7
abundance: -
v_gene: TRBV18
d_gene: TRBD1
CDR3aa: CASSPQTGGLSYEQYF
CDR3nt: TGTGCCAGCTCACCTCAGACAGGGGGCCTCTCCTACGAGCAGTACTTC

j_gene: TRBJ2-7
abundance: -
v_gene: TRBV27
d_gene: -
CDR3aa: CASSPFQGAESYEQYF
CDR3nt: TGTGCCAGCAGTCCTTTCCAAGGGGCCGAGTCCTACGAGCAGTACTTC

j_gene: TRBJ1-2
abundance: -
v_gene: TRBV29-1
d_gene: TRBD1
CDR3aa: CSAVGQGGYGYTF
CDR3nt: TGCAGCGCTGTGGGACAGGGTGGCTATGGCTACACCTTC

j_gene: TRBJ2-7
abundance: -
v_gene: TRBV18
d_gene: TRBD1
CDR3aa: CASSPPGQTYEQYF
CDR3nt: TGTGCCAGCTCACCACCGGGACAGACCTACGAGCAGTACTTC

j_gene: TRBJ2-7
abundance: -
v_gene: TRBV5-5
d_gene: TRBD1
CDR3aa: CASSLGQGAAWAGQYF
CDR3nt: TGTGCCAGCAGCTTGGGTCAGGGGGCGGCTTGGGCGGGGCAGTACTTC

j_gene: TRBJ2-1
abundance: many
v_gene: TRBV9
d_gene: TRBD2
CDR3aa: CASSVSGAVGNEQFF
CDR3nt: TGTGCCAGCAGCGTTAGCGGGGCAGTAGGGAATGAGCAGTTCTTC

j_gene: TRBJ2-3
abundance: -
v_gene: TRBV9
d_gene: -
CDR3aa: CASSAPGADTQYF
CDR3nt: TGTGCCAGCAGCGCCCCGGGGGCAGATACGCAGTATTTT

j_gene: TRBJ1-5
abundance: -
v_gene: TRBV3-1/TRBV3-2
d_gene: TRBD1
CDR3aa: CASSHGTGHQPQHF
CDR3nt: TGTGCCAGCAGCCACGGGACAGGTCATCAGCCCCAGCATTTT

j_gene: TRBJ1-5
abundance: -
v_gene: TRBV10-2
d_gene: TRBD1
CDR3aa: CASMGQISNQPQHF
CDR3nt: TGCGCAAGCATGGGACAGATTAGCAATCAGCCCCAGCATTTT

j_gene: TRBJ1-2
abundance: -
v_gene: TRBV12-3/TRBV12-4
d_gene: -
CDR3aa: CASSLTGYRYTF
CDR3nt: TGTGCCAGCAGTTTAACGGGGTATCGCTACACCTTC

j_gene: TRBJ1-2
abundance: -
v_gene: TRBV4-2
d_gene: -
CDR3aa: CASSPIVGAGYTF
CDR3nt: TGTGCCAGCAGCCCGATAGTGGGGGCCGGCTACACCTTC

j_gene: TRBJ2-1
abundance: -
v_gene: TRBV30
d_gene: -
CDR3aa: CAWSVGREQFF
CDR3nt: TGTGCCTGGAGTGTTGGCCGTGAGCAGTTCTTC

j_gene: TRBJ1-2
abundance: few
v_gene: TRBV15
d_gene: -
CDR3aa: CATSRESIRGTGGDYGYTF
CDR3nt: TGTGCCACCAGCAGAGAGAGTATTCGTGGCACCGGAGGAGACTATGGCTACACCTTC

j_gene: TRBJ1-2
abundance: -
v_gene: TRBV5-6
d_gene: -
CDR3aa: CASSADRGGYTF
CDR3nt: TGTGCCAGCAGCGCGGATAGGGGCGGCTACACCTTC

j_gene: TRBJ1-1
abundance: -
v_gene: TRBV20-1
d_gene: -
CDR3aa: CSASPAGTEAFF
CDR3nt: TGCAGTGCTAGTCCGGCAGGCACTGAAGCTTTCTTT

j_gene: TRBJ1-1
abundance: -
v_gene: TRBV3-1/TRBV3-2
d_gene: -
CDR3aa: CASSPRGTLRAFF
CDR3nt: TGTGCCAGCAGCCCTAGGGGTACCCTAAGGGCTTTCTTT

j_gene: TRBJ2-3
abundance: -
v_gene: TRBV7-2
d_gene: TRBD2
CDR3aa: CASSSAGGRRSDTQYF
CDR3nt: TGTGCCAGCAGTTCTGCGGGGGGGCGTCGGTCAGATACGCAGTATTTT

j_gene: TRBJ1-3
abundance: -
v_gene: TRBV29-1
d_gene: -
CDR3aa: CSVEGGSSGGNTIYF
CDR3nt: TGCAGCGTTGAGGGGGGGTCTTCGGGAGGAAACACCATATATTTT

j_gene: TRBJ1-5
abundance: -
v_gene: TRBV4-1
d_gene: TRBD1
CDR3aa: CASSHRTGDSNQPQHF
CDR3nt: TGCGCCAGCAGCCACAGGACAGGGGATAGCAATCAGCCCCAGCATTTT

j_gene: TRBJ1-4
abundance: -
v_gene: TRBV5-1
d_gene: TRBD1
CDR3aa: CASSDRGRGEKLFF
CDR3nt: TGCGCCAGCAGCGACAGGGGGCGCGGAGAAAAACTGTTTTTT

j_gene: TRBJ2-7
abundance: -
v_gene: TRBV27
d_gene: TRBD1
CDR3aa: CASLSGTGNYEQYF
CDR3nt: TGTGCCAGTCTCTCCGGGACAGGGAATTACGAGCAGTACTTC

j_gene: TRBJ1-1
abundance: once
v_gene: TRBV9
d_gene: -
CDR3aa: CASSPRVNTEAFF
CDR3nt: TGTGCCAGCAGCCCCAGGGTGAACACTGAAGCTTTCTTT

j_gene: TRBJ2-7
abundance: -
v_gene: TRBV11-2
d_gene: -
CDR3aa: CASSWPRRDEQYF
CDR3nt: TGTGCCAGCAGCTGGCCCAGGAGGGACGAGCAGTACTTC

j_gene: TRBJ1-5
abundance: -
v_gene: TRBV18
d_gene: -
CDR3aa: CASSPAGVYQPQHF
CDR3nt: TGTGCCAGCTCACCGGCAGGGGTCTATCAGCCCCAGCATTTT

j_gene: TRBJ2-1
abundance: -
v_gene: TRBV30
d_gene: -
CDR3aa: CAWVGRGEQFF
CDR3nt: TGTGCCTGGGTGGGGCGGGGTGAGCAGTTCTTC

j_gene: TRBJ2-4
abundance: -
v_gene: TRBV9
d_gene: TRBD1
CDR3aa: CASSHTRTGEYIQYF
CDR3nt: TGTGCCAGCAGCCACACCCGGACAGGGGAGTACATTCAGTACTTC

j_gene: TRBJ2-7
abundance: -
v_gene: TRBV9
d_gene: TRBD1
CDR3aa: CASSVSGTGIYEQYF
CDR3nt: TGTGCCAGCAGCGTCTCCGGGACAGGGATATACGAGCAGTACTTC

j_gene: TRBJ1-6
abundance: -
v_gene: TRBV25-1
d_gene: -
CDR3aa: CASSEWGPRGAHNSPLHF
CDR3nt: TGTGCCAGCAGTGAATGGGGGCCAAGAGGGGCTCATAATTCACCCCTCCACTTT

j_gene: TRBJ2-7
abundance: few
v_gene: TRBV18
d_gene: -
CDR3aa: CASSPGDSETYEQYF
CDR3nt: TGTGCCAGCTCACCAGGGGACTCCGAAACCTACGAGCAGTACTTC

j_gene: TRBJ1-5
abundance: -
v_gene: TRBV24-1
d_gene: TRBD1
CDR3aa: CATSEGGDRDQPQHF
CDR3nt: TGTGCCACCAGTGAGGGAGGGGACAGGGATCAGCCCCAGCATTTT

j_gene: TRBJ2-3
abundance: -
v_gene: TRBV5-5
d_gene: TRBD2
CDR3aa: CASSFRLAASTDTQYF
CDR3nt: TGTGCCAGCAGCTTCCGCCTAGCGGCTAGCACAGATACGCAGTATTTT

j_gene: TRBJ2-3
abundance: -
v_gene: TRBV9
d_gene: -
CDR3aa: CASSLTDTQYF
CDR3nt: TGTGCCAGCAGCCTAACAGATACGCAGTATTTT

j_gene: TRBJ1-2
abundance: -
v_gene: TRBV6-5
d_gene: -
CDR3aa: CASSPYSTEGGGYTF
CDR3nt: TGTGCCAGCAGTCCATACTCGACGGAAGGAGGGGGCTACACCTTC

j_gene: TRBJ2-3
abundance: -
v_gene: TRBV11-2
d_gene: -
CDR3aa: CASSLTGLYTDTQYF
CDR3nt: TGTGCCAGCAGCTTAACAGGGTTATACACAGATACGCAGTATTTT

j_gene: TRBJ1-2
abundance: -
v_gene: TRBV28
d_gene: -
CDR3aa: CAVQLGHNYGYTF
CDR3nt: TGTGCCGTCCAACTGGGACACAACTATGGCTACACCTTC

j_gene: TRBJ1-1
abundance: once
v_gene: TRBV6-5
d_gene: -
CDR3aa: CASIMNTEAFF
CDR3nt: TGTGCCAGCATAATGAACACTGAAGCTTTCTTT

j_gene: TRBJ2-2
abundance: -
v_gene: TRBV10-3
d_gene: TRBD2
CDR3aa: CAIGKSGGNTGELFF
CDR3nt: TGTGCCATCGGGAAAAGCGGGGGGAACACCGGGGAGCTGTTTTTT

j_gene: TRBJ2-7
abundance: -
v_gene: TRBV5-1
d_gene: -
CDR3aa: CASSLYSRGYEQYF
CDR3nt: TGCGCCAGCAGCTTGTACTCCAGGGGATACGAGCAGTACTTC

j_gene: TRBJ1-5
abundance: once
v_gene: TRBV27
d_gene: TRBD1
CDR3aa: CASRTGGFYQPQHF
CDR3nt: TGTGCCAGCCGGACAGGGGGTTTTTATCAGCCCCAGCATTTT

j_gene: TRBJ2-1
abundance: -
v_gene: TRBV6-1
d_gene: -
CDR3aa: CASSDESLKGYNEQFF
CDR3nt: TGTGCCAGCAGTGATGAGTCCCTTAAGGGGTACAATGAGCAGTTCTTC

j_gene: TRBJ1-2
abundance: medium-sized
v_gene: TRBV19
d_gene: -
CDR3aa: CAAGPSYTF
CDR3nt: TGTGCCGCTGGCCCCAGCTACACCTTC

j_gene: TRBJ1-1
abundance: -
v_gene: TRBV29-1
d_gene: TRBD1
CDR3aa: CSSRSGGLDTEAFF
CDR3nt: TGCAGCTCTCGGTCAGGGGGCTTGGACACTGAAGCTTTCTTT

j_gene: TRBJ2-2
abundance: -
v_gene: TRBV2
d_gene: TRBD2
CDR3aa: CASSERERGGYTGELFF
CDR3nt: TGTGCCAGCAGTGAAAGGGAGCGGGGGGGCTACACCGGGGAGCTGTTTTTT

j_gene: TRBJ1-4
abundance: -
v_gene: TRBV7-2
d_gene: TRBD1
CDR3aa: CASSPDRGGEKLFF
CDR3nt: TGTGCCAGCAGCCCGGACAGGGGCGGTGAAAAACTGTTTTTT

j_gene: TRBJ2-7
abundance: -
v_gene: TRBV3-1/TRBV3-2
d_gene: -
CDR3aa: CASSQLQGLQYF
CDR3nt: TGTGCCAGCAGCCAGTTACAGGGTTTACAGTACTTC

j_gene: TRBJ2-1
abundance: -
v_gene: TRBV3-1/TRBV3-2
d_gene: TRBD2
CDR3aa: CASSQTLAGGYNEQFF
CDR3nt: TGTGCCAGCAGCCAGACACTAGCGGGGGGCTACAATGAGCAGTTCTTC

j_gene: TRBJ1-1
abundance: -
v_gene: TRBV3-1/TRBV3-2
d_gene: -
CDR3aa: CASSQAQIQGAAFF
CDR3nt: TGTGCCAGCAGCCAAGCTCAAATACAGGGTGCGGCTTTCTTT

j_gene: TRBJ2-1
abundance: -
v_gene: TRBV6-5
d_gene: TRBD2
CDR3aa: CASLGGRGGYNEQFF
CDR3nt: TGTGCCAGCCTTGGGGGACGGGGGGGCTACAATGAGCAGTTCTTC

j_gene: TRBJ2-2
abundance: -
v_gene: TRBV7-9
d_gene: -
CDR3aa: CASSLAGDTGELFF
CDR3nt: TGTGCCAGCAGCCTTGCCGGGGACACCGGGGAGCTGTTTTTT

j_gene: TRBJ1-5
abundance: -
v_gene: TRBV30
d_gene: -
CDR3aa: CAWSIGYQPQHF
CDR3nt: TGTGCCTGGAGTATCGGGTATCAGCCCCAGCATTTT

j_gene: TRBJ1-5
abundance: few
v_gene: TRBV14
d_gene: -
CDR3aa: CASSLGRGGQPQHF
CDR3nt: TGTGCCAGCAGCCTAGGCCGAGGTGGTCAGCCCCAGCATTTT